The 25 T cell receptor beta chains listed next were all sequenced from one sample in a study of cytomegalovirus exposure and HLA in healthy donors. In the PCR, 60 Vbeta and 13 Jbeta primers were used. Some clones are missing from TCRdb's copy, which holds only in-frame ones; the method was immunoSEQ multiplex PCR. This specimen shows 140,000 to 150,000 clones; the ten leading clones hold 1.5% to 2%. The sequencing sample was made of PBMCs. These receptors were collected from a woman aged 45 to 65 in good health and CMV-seronegative.

The V and J genes are TRBV18 and TRBJ1-6; possibly TRBD1 for D (5 bases). V was shortened by 3 bases and J by 5 bases, with 14 bases between the two germline ends. The germline CDR1 and CDR2 sequences are KGHSH and LQKENI. The CDR3 spans 16 residues. For the CDR3, the DNA is TGTGCCAGCTCACCGCTTCAAGGGGTTGATAATTCACCCCTCCACTTT. Translation: CASSPLQGVDNSPLHF.

V gene TRBV5-6 combines with J gene TRBJ1-5; TRBD1 is a possible D gene (6 bases). V was cut by 4 bases and J by 4 bases, with 9 bases left in between. CDR1 and CDR2 (germline): SGHDT, YYEEEE. The CDR3 runs to 13 residues. This CDR3 is CASSGGLNQPQHF. In DNA, the CDR3 is TGTGCCAGCAGCGGGGGCTTGAATCAGCCCCAGCATTTT. Together with reference TRBV5-6 and TRBJ1-5, the CDR3 gives the full variable domain: DAGVTQSPTHLIKTRGQQVTLRCSPKSGHDTVSWYQQALGQGPQFIFQYYEEEERQRGNFPDRFSGHQFPNYSSELNVNALLLGDSALYLCASSGGLNQPQHFGDGTRLSIL.

J is TRBJ2-2 and V is TRBV11-3; D ambiguous. V lost 5 bases to trimming and J lost 4 bases, with 20 bases between them. This CDR3 has 17 residues. Germline values: CDR1 SGHNT, CDR2 YENEEA. CDR3 sequence reads: CASSVGSALGSTGELFF. The CDR3 bases are TGTGCCAGCAGCGTAGGGTCAGCCCTAGGAAGCACCGGGGAGCTGTTTTTT. The complete variable domain, with remaining parts taken from reference TRBV11-3 and TRBJ2-2, reads EAGVVQSPRYKIIEKKQPVAFWCNPISGHNTLYWYLQNLGQGPELLIRYENEEAVDDSQLPKDRFSAERLKGVDSTLKIQPAELGDSAVYLCASSVGSALGSTGELFFGEGSRLTVL.

The chain links TRBV28 to TRBJ1-2; D not certain. The germline gives CDR1 MDHEN, CDR2 SYDVKM. The length of the CDR3 is 11 residues. V lost 2 bases and J 8 bases, leaving 6 bases between the germline ends. The CDR3 reads CASSLRGGYTF. DNA of the CDR3: TGTGCCAGCAGTTTACGCGGGGGCTACACCTTC.

The V and J genes are TRBV4-1 and TRBJ2-2; TRBD2 aligns across 10 bases. Trimming at V came to 4 bases and at J to 7 bases, leaving 15 bases not matched to a gene. Germline CDR1 MGHRA, CDR2 YSYEKL. This CDR3 has 18 amino acids. The CDR3 loop is CASSLLMVSGGAHGELFF. CDR3 nucleotides: TGCGCCAGCAGCCTCCTAATGGTCAGCGGGGGGGCCCACGGGGAGCTGTTTTTT.

The chain uses TRBV7-3 and TRBJ2-5, with 12 bases fitting TRBD2. The trim removed 2 bases at V and 5 bases at J, leaving 6 bases unmatched. The V gene's germline CDR1 is SGHTA and CDR2 FQGTGA. This CDR3 has 16 amino acids. CDR3 sequence: CASSLGLAGGGETQYF. In nucleotides, the CDR3 is TGTGCCAGCAGCTTAGGCCTAGCGGGAGGGGGGGAGACCCAGTACTTC.

The chain has TRBV19 and TRBJ2-1; TRBD2 matches at 10 bases. This CDR3 has 15 amino acids. V dropped 5 bases and J dropped 0; count of bases not matched to a gene: 1. CDR1 is LNHDA and CDR2 is SQIVND in the germline V gene (reference sequence). CDR3 protein: CASSPSGSSYNEQFF. CDR3 DNA: TGTGCCAGTAGTCCTAGCGGGAGCTCCTACAATGAGCAGTTCTTC.

This sequence joins TRBV4-1 and TRBJ1-6; D is undetermined. CDR1 is MGHRA and CDR2 is YSYEKL in the germline V gene. The CDR3 runs 11 residues. Trimming pared 4 bases from V and 13 bases from J, leaving 8 bases between. CDR3 sequence reads: CASSPGGPLHF. The CDR3 nucleotides are TGCGCCAGCAGCCCAGGAGGGCCCCTCCACTTT.

This chain joins TRBV27 and TRBJ2-7, with D tentatively TRBD1 (7 bases). Trimming took off 10 bases at V and 6 bases at J, with 16 bases between the two ends. The germline V gene encodes CDR1 MNHEY and CDR2 SMNVEV (reference sequence). This CDR3 is built from 12 residues. The CDR3, as DNA: TGTGCCACAAGACAGGGAGGATCCGAGCAGTACTTC. Protein: CATRQGGSEQYF.

The V call is TRBV2, the J call TRBJ2-3; D possibly corresponds to TRBD1 (5 bases). The CDR3 is 12 amino acids. V lost 7 bases to trimming and J lost 10 bases, with 15 bases between them. CDR1 and CDR2 from the germline V gene are SNHLY and FYNNEI. CDR3 region: CASMSDMSAQYF. CDR3 in DNA: TGTGCCAGCATGTCGGACATGTCGGCGCAGTATTTT.

This chain uses TRBV30 with TRBJ1-2; 12 bases are a match to TRBD1. The CDR3 is made up of 15 amino acids. V lost 0 bases and J lost 9; bases outside the gene matches: 8. Germline V gene lookup returns CDR1 GTSNPN and CDR2 SVGIG (reference sequence). CDR3 amino acids: CAWSVPGTGGRSYTF. CDR3 in DNA: TGTGCCTGGAGTGTACCCGGGACAGGGGGCAGGAGCTACACCTTC.

The gene calls are TRBV4-3 and TRBJ1-1; 9 nucleotides line up with TRBD1. With 3 bases clipped from V and 4 bases from J, the junction kept 6 bases outside the gene matches. Germline lookup yields CDR1 LGHNA and CDR2 YSLEER. The CDR3 covers 15 residues. CDR3 DNA: TGCGCCAGCAGCCAGGGGGACAGGGTTTCCACTGAAGCTTTCTTT. Amino acids: CASSQGDRVSTEAFF.

The genes are TRBV28 and TRBJ2-2; D gene ambiguous. The CDR3 spans 12 residues. V gave up 3 bases and J gave up 3 bases, with 2 bases separating them. Looked up from germline, CDR1 is MDHEN and CDR2 is SYDVKM. CDR3 in amino acids: CASSFDTGELFF. Here the CDR3 DNA reads TGTGCCAGCAGTTTCGACACCGGGGAGCTGTTTTTT.

CDR3 amino acids: CASSSSGYEQYF. The CDR3 DNA reads TGTGCCAGCAGCTCCTCAGGGTACGAGCAGTACTTC. This sequence joins TRBV7-9 and TRBJ2-7, with D perhaps matching TRBD1 (5 bases). The CDR3 covers 12 residues. The germline V gene encodes CDR1 SEHNR and CDR2 FQNEAQ (reference sequence). The V end was cut by 4 bases, the J end by 4 bases, with 8 bases between.

The gene calls are TRBV5-6 and TRBJ1-2; D gene uncertain. CDR1 SGHDT and CDR2 YYEEEE come from the germline V gene. The V end was cut by 0 bases, the J end by 5 bases, with 11 bases between. The CDR3 extends over 14 amino acids. The CDR3 region has the DNA TGTGCCAGCAGCTTGGTGGCGGGGAAGTATGGCTACACCTTC. Protein: CASSLVAGKYGYTF. Looking up the rest from reference TRBV5-6 and TRBJ1-2 gives the full variable domain: DAGVTQSPTHLIKTRGQQVTLRCSPKSGHDTVSWYQQALGQGPQFIFQYYEEEERQRGNFPDRFSGHQFPNYSSELNVNALLLGDSALYLCASSLVAGKYGYTFGSGTRLTVV.

The chain combines TRBV7-2 with TRBJ2-2, with D possibly being TRBD1 (5 bases). The CDR3 sequence is 15 residues long. Germline CDR1 is SGHTA and CDR2 is FQGNSA. Trimming removed 5 bases at V and 0 bases at J, with 10 bases between. The CDR3 nucleotides read TGTGCCAGCAGCCAGGGCACCACGAACACCGGGGAGCTGTTTTTT. This gives the protein CASSQGTTNTGELFF.

V is TRBV9 and J is TRBJ2-1; 13 bases are shared with TRBD2. Germline V CDR1 and CDR2: SGDLS, YYNGEE. The CDR3 extends over 15 amino acids. The V and J ends lost 5 bases and 8 bases, in that order; junction bases with no gene match: 7. The CDR3 loop is CASSSLAGGTHEQFF. CDR3 DNA sequence: TGTGCCAGCAGTTCACTAGCGGGGGGGACCCATGAGCAGTTCTTC.

The CDR3 DNA is TGTGCCAGCAGCCCCCGTAGGATTCTTAGCGGGAGCTCCTACGAGCAGTACTTC. This sequence encodes CASSPRRILSGSSYEQYF. The rearrangement links TRBV7-8 to TRBJ2-7, with TRBD2 matching 9 bases. Germline trimming cut 5 bases from V and 0 bases from J; bases unmatched to any gene: 14. There are 18 residues in the CDR3. CDR1 SGHVS and CDR2 FQNEAQ come from the germline V gene.

This chain uses TRBV27 with TRBJ2-7; 11 bases line up with TRBD2. The CDR3 covers 15 residues. Per the germline V gene, CDR1 is MNHEY and CDR2 is SMNVEV (reference sequence). With V trimmed by 4 bases and J by 3 bases, 5 bases remained unmatched. The DNA of the CDR3 is TGTGCCAGCAGTTACCTAGCGGGGGGTTTCTACGAGCAGTACTTC. It specifies CASSYLAGGFYEQYF.

CDR3 DNA sequence: TGTGCCTGGAGTGGACTAGCGGGAGAGACCCAGTACTTC. Translated: CAWSGLAGETQYF. The rearrangement links TRBV30 to TRBJ2-5, with 10 positions matching TRBD2. Germline V gene sequence: CDR1 GTSNPN, CDR2 SVGIG (reference sequence). The CDR3 totals 13 residues. With 1 base clipped from V and 4 bases from J, the junction kept 0 bases outside the gene matches.

The chain couples TRBV5-6 to TRBJ1-2; 12 nucleotides match TRBD1. Germline V gene sequence: CDR1 SGHDT, CDR2 YYEEEE. There are 17 residues in the CDR3. Germline trimming cut 2 bases from V and 4 bases from J; bases unmatched to any gene: 9. The CDR3 reads CASSFGTGGAFGYGYTF. CDR3 coding DNA: TGTGCCAGCAGCTTCGGGACAGGGGGCGCCTTTGGCTATGGCTACACCTTC.

V is TRBV7-9 and J is TRBJ1-2; a weak D match, TRBD1 (5 bases). V was clipped by 0 bases and J by 7 bases, with 15 bases between them. In germline, CDR1 is SEHNR, CDR2 FQNEAQ (reference sequence). CDR3 size: 15 residues. The CDR3 DNA reads TGTGCCAGCAGCTTAGCGGGCGGGGGGAAAGGTGGCTACACCTTC. Its translation is CASSLAGGGKGGYTF.

The chain has TRBV2 and TRBJ2-1; 9 bases are a match to TRBD1. V dropped 5 bases and J dropped 6; count of bases not matched to a gene: 8. CDR1 is SNHLY, CDR2 FYNNEI, per germline. The CDR3 covers 15 residues. CDR3 sequence: CASSRPGTGFNEQFF. Written as DNA, the CDR3 is TGTGCCAGCAGTCGTCCCGGGACAGGGTTCAATGAGCAGTTCTTC.

The rearrangement uses TRBV7-9 and TRBJ1-5; D is possibly TRBD1 (5 bases). The CDR3 is made up of 15 amino acids. V shed 4 bases and J shed 3 bases, with 13 bases lying between them. Germline assignment: CDR1 SEHNR and CDR2 FQNEAQ (reference sequence). The CDR3 nucleotides are TGTGCCAGCAGCTCTCAGGGAGGGGTCAATCAGCCCCAGCATTTT. This encodes CASSSQGGVNQPQHF.

The rearrangement uses TRBV10-3 and TRBJ2-7; 8 bases agree with TRBD1. The V segment lost 3 bases and the J segment 5 bases; nucleotides outside the gene matches: 6. The CDR3 is 14 amino acids. Germline V gives CDR1 ENHRY, CDR2 SYGVKD. CDR3 loop: CAISDGQGTHEQYF. DNA for the CDR3: TGTGCCATCAGTGATGGACAGGGAACTCACGAGCAGTACTTC.